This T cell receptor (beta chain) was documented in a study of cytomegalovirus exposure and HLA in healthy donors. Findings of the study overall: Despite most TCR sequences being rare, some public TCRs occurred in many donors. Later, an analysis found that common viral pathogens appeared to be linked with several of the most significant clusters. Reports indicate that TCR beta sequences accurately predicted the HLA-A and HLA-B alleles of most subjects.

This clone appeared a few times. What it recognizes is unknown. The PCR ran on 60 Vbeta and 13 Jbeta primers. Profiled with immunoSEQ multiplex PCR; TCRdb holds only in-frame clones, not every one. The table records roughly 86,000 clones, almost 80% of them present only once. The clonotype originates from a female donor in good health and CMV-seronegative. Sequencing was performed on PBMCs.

The CDR3 loop is CASRRGSGSTDTQYF. The DNA for the CDR3 is TGTGCCAGCCGACGGGGTAGCGGAAGCACAGATACGCAGTATTTT. The J gene is TRBJ2-3, the V gene TRBV11-2; TRBD2 is a possible D gene (6 bases). The CDR3 consists of 15 residues. CDR1 SGHAT and CDR2 FQNNGV come from the germline V gene. The germline V and J ends were trimmed by 8 bases and 0 bases, with 15 bases remaining between them.